This T cell receptor (beta chain) comes out of a study of sequential checkpoint blockade in melanoma. As for the study in general: First-line arms were nivolumab then ipilimumab, or the reverse, randomized 1:1. Matched biopsies came pretreatment and at week 13 for about 24 patients. Each arm's sequence ended with maintenance nivolumab.

The table lists this clone with a few counts. Its target is unknown. Findings and caveats of the study: Response in arm A was associated with pretreatment TIL clonality.

The treatment: randomized to nivolumab then ipilimumab (arm A) or the reverse (arm B). This CDR3 has 16 residues. Germline-derived CDR1 and CDR2 are GTSNPN and SVGIG (reference sequence). The V segment lost 3 bases and the J segment 7 bases; nucleotides outside the gene matches: 13. Profiled with immunoSEQ multiplex PCR; TCRdb holds only in-frame clones, not every one. The table records some 7,000 clones, about 20% of them present only once. The chain uses TRBV30 and TRBJ1-4, with 8 nucleotides matching TRBD1. The TCR comes from a human donor with melanoma. The specimen was tumor tissue (inferred from file names), collected from a patient given nivolumab and ipilimumab in sequence. CDR3 DNA: TGTGCCTGGAGCCCGAACAGGGGGAGGACGGGTGAAAAACTGTTTTTT. The encoded protein is CAWSPNRGRTGEKLFF.